The rows below give T cell receptor beta chains drawn from one sample of a study of T cell responses to AZD1222 COVID-19 vaccine. Profiling relied on immunoSEQ multiplex PCR, and the TCRdb table lists in-frame clones only, not all of them. The repertoire consists of 25,000 to 35,000 clones, with around nine tenths occurring once and the leading ten covering over 1%. The sample here was peripheral blood, taken on day 0 of AZD1222 vaccination. These receptors were obtained from an adult in good health. The CDR3 runs from the conserved cysteine through the conserved F or W. D genes are given only for firm matches. A row's size may be missing; if present it is once, few, many or a size class.

v_gene	d_gene	abundance	j_gene	CDR3nt	CDR3aa
TRBV29-1	TRBD2	-	TRBJ2-1	TGCAGCGTTGAACGGCTAGCGGGAGGATCCGCTGAGCAGTTCTTC	CSVERLAGGSAEQFF
TRBV27	-	-	TRBJ1-1	TGTGCCAGCAGCCTGATAGGGGTTAGCGAAGCTTTCTTT	CASSLIGVSEAFF
TRBV10-3	-	-	TRBJ1-1	TGTGCCATCAGTTCTCAACAGGGTAGGACTGAAGCTTTCTTT	CAISSQQGRTEAFF
TRBV7-2	-	-	TRBJ2-3	TGTGCCAGCAGCTTAGACAATACGCAGTATTTT	CASSLDNTQYF
TRBV2	-	-	TRBJ2-3	TGTGCCAGCAGTGAGATTAAATCGTCGCAGTATTTT	CASSEIKSSQYF
TRBV3-1/TRBV3-2	-	-	TRBJ2-3	TGTGCCAGCAGCCAAGTCGAAAGAGATACGCAGTATTTT	CASSQVERDTQYF
TRBV5-1	TRBD1	-	TRBJ1-1	TGCGCCAGCAGCTCCGGGACAGGGAACACTGAAGCTTTCTTT	CASSSGTGNTEAFF
TRBV27	TRBD1	-	TRBJ2-1	TGTGCCAGCAGTTTATCTTCCGGGACAGGGCGGAATGAGCAGTTCTTC	CASSLSSGTGRNEQFF
TRBV10-3	-	-	TRBJ2-7	TGTGCCATCAGTGAGTCGACTCTTTACGAGCAGTACTTC	CAISESTLYEQYF
TRBV12-5	-	once	TRBJ2-5	TGTGCTAGTGGAAACAGGGACCGCGGAGAGACCCAGTACTTC	CASGNRDRGETQYF
TRBV29-1	-	-	TRBJ2-5	TGCAGCGCGCGGGCAGGTTCCGGGGGGACCCAGTACTTC	CSARAGSGGTQYF
TRBV10-3	TRBD1	-	TRBJ1-2	TGTGCCATCAGGCAGGGGGCGCCCGGCTACACCTTC	CAIRQGAPGYTF
TRBV11-2	TRBD2	-	TRBJ2-7	TGTGCCAGCAGCTTGACCGGGACTAGCGGGATAACTTACTTC	CASSLTGTSGITYF
TRBV5-1	TRBD2	-	TRBJ2-1	TGCGCCAGCAGCTTGCCAGCGGGAGGGTACAATGAGCAGTTCTTC	CASSLPAGGYNEQFF
TRBV6-5	TRBD1	few	TRBJ1-5	TGTGCCAGCAGTTACCGGGACAGGGGGTTTCCCCAGCATTTT	CASSYRDRGFPQHF
TRBV29-1	-	-	TRBJ1-4	TGCAGCGTTGAAAATCCTAATGAAAAACTGTTTTTT	CSVENPNEKLFF
TRBV7-2	-	-	TRBJ2-6	TGTGCCAGCAGCCCAGGGGTGGGGCGGCCTGGGGCCAACGTCCTGACTTTC	CASSPGVGRPGANVLTF
TRBV28	TRBD1	-	TRBJ1-2	TGTGCCAGCAGCACCTCGGGACAGAACTATGGCTACACCTTC	CASSTSGQNYGYTF
TRBV9	TRBD2	-	TRBJ2-1	TGTGCCAGCAGCCAACCCCTTAGCGGGAGGGGGAGCTCCTACAATGAGCAGTTCTTC	CASSQPLSGRGSSYNEQFF
TRBV19	-	-	TRBJ1-1	TGTGCCAGTCAGGGGCCGAACACTGAAGCTTTCTTT	CASQGPNTEAFF
TRBV7-2	-	-	TRBJ1-6	TGTGCCAGCAGCTCAAATTCACCCCTCCACTTT	CASSSNSPLHF
TRBV5-1	TRBD1	-	TRBJ2-2	TGCGCCAGCAGCCCCCGGACAGGGGACACCGGGGAGCTGTTTTTT	CASSPRTGDTGELFF
TRBV5-1	TRBD1	-	TRBJ2-7	TGCGCCAGCAGCTTGGACTCGGCCGGGACAGGGAGTCACGAGCAGTACTTC	CASSLDSAGTGSHEQYF
TRBV28	-	-	TRBJ1-1	TGTGCCAGCAGTTCCGGGTCAATGAACACTGAAGCTTTCTTT	CASSSGSMNTEAFF
TRBV2	-	-	TRBJ1-1	TGTGCCAGCAGTGAGGAGAATTGGGGAGCTGAAGCTTTCTTT	CASSEENWGAEAFF
TRBV5-6	-	-	TRBJ2-7	TGTGCCAGCAGCTTTTTGTGGGATCGCGAGCAGGCCTACGAGCAGTACTTC	CASSFLWDREQAYEQYF
TRBV7-2	-	-	TRBJ2-2	TGTGCCAGCAGCTTTAGAAGGGGTTACCCCGGGGAGCTGTTTTTT	CASSFRRGYPGELFF
TRBV6-4	TRBD1	-	TRBJ2-1	TGTGCCAGAAAATCCCGGGACAGGGGGCAGGATGAGCAGTTCTTC	CARKSRDRGQDEQFF
TRBV5-1	-	-	TRBJ1-2	TGCGCCAGCAGCTCCGTTCAGGGCCTGGCTATGGGTGGCTACACCTTC	CASSSVQGLAMGGYTF
TRBV6-6	-	-	TRBJ1-2	TGTGCCAGCAGTTACGGGCCAAACAACCCCTATGGCTACACCTTC	CASSYGPNNPYGYTF
TRBV5-6	-	-	TRBJ2-7	TGTGCCAGCAGCTTGACAGGGACAACTGATTACGAGCAGTACTTC	CASSLTGTTDYEQYF
TRBV2	TRBD1	-	TRBJ1-1	TGTGCCAGCAGTCTCCCGGACAGGGTGAACACTGAAGCTTTCTTT	CASSLPDRVNTEAFF